This T cell receptor (beta chain) was recorded in a study of CD8+CD57+ T cells in acquired aplastic anemia. The wider study: The average read count for CD4+ cells in healthy donors was 9 million to 14 million.

Profiles of TCR beta VDJ and CDR3 were generated from a genomic DNA template. TCRdb ran MiXCR on the reads and lists one entry per CDR3 protein. The sample lists some 220,000 distinct CDR3 sequences; 34% were seen once. The V end was cut by 6 bases, the J end by 6 bases, with 24 bases between. The CDR3 loop spans 16 amino acids. Germline loops: CDR1 MNHEY, CDR2 SMNVEV (reference sequence). Material: sorted CD4+, CD8+, or CD8+CD57+ T cells (not recorded which) from PBMCs. This rearrangement joins TRBV27 to TRBJ2-7, with D possibly called TRBD1 or TRBD2 (6 bases each). The TCR sequence derives from a human donor in good health, serving as a control. For the CDR3, the DNA is TGTGCCAGCAGCCGCCTCCGGGGGCCCAACCTAGGCGAGCAGTACTTC. Its protein is CASSRLRGPNLGEQYF.